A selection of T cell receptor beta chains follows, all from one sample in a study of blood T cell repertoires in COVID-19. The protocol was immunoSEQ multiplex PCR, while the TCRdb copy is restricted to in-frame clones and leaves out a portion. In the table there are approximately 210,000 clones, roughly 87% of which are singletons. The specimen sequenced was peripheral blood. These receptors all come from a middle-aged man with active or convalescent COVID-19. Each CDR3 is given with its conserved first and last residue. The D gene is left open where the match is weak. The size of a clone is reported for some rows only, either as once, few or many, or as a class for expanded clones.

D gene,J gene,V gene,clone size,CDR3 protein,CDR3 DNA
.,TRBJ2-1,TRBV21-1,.,CASSPGLADSYNEQFF,TGTGCCAGCAGCCCAGGACTAGCGGACTCCTACAATGAGCAGTTCTTC
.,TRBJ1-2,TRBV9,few,CASTQTGQGYGYTF,TGTGCCAGCACCCAAACAGGGCAGGGCTATGGCTACACCTTC
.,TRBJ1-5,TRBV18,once,CASSPQGGNQPQHF,TGTGCCAGCTCACCACAGGGAGGCAATCAGCCCCAGCATTTT
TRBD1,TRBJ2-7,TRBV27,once,CASSLSETGAYEQYF,TGTGCCAGCAGTTTATCGGAGACAGGGGCCTACGAGCAGTACTTC
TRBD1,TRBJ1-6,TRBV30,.,CAWSRGPPLHF,TGTGCCTGGAGCAGGGGGCCACCCCTCCACTTT
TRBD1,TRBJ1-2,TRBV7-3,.,CASSLLGRGENYGYTF,TGTGCCAGCAGCTTACTTGGCAGGGGGGAGAACTATGGCTACACCTTC
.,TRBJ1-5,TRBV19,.,CASSNRAGSTQPQHF,TGTGCCAGTAGTAATAGGGCAGGGTCAACTCAGCCCCAGCATTTT
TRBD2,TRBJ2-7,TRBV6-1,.,CASSEGPGTSAPDF,TGTGCCAGCAGTGAAGGCCCCGGGACTAGCGCCCCCGACTTC
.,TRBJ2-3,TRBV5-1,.,CASSLSPPGVVDTQYF,TGCGCCAGCAGCTTGTCACCGCCGGGAGTAGTAGATACGCAGTATTTT
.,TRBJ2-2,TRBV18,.,CASSPPTKLNTGELFF,TGTGCCAGCTCACCACCGACAAAATTAAACACCGGGGAGCTGTTTTTT
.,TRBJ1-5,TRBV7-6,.,CASSLTQDDNQPQHF,TGTGCCAGCAGCTTAACACAGGATGACAATCAGCCCCAGCATTTT
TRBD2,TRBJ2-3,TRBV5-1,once,CASSLTSGGSADTQYF,TGCGCCAGCAGCCTGACTAGCGGGGGTTCGGCAGATACGCAGTATTTT
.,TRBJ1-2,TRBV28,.,CASSPPYQGAGGYTF,TGTGCCAGCAGTCCCCCTTACCAGGGTGCGGGAGGCTACACCTTC
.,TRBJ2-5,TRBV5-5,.,CASSLGVTTAQETQYF,TGTGCCAGCAGCTTGGGTGTGACAACCGCCCAAGAGACCCAGTACTTC
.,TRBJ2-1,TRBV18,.,CASSPINSDEQFF,TGTGCCAGCTCACCTATCAATTCGGATGAGCAGTTCTTC
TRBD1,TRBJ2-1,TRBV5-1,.,CASSPGQTYNEQFF,TGCGCCAGCAGCCCGGGACAGACTTACAATGAGCAGTTCTTC